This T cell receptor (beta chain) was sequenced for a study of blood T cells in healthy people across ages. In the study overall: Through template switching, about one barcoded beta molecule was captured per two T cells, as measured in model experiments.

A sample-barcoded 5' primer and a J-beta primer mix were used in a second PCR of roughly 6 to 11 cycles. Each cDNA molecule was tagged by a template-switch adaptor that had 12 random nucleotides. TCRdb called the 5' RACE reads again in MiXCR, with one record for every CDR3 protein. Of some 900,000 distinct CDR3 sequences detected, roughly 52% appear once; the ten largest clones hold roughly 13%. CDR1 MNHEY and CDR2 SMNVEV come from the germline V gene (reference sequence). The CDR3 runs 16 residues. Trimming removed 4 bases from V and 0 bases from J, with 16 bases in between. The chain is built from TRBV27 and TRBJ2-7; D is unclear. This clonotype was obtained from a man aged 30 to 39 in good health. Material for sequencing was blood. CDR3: CASSSGPAGSSYEQYF. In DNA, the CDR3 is TGTGCCAGCAGTTCAGGCCCGGCCGGAAGCTCCTACGAGCAGTACTTC.